The 30 T cell receptor beta chains listed next were all sequenced from one sample in a study of human versus mouse CDR3 diversity and MHC coevolution. Data came from immunoSEQ multiplex PCR; TCRdb stores just in-frame clones and leaves some out. The sample contains about 83,000 clones, about nine tenths of which appear only once. The sample consisted of naive CD4+ T cells from blood. This sample's subset: CD45RO-negative CD62L-positive naive CD4 T cells. These receptors originate from a person aged 30 to 70 in good health.

V is TRBV27 and J is TRBJ2-1; D is perhaps TRBD2 (6 bases). This CDR3 contains 13 residues. Trimming removed 4 bases from V and 7 bases from J, with 11 bases in between. Germline values: CDR1 MNHEY, CDR2 SMNVEV (reference sequence). The CDR3 region is CASSWGLRNEQFF. In DNA form, the CDR3 reads TGTGCCAGCAGTTGGGGACTGAGGAATGAGCAGTTCTTC.

V and J are TRBV7-9 and TRBJ2-1, with TRBD1 matching over 10 bases. The V segment lost 0 bases and the J segment 4 bases; nucleotides outside the gene matches: 3. The CDR3 loop spans 16 amino acids. Germline V CDR1 and CDR2: SEHNR, FQNEAQ (reference sequence). For the CDR3, the DNA is TGTGCCAGCAGCTTAGCGCGACAGGGGGCTTACAATGAGCAGTTCTTC. It yields the protein CASSLARQGAYNEQFF.

The chain couples TRBV25-1 to TRBJ1-2; D is undetermined. This CDR3 comprises 13 residues. CDR1 MGHDK and CDR2 SYGVNS come from the germline V gene. V shed 1 base and J shed 6 bases, with 9 bases lying between them. This chain's CDR3 is CASSELLGHGYTF. The CDR3 DNA reads as TGTGCCAGCAGTGAATTACTAGGGCATGGCTACACCTTC.

V and J are TRBV6-5 and TRBJ2-2; a weak D match, TRBD2 (6 bases). Trimming stripped 5 bases from V and 4 bases from J, with 11 bases between. The CDR3 sequence is 14 residues long. Germline assignment: CDR1 MNHEY and CDR2 SVGAGI. The CDR3 DNA reads as TGTGCCAGCAGTGGCCTGCGGGGCACCGGGGAGCTGTTTTTT. It yields the protein CASSGLRGTGELFF.

The rearrangement joins TRBV5-6 to TRBJ2-3; 7 positions match TRBD2. CDR3 length: 16 residues. Germline V gene sequence: CDR1 SGHDT, CDR2 YYEEEE. V dropped 1 base and J dropped 3; count of bases not matched to a gene: 8. The CDR3 region is CASSLRRGSFTDTQYF. The CDR3 DNA is TGTGCCAGCAGCTTGCGGCGCGGGAGTTTTACAGATACGCAGTATTTT.

J is TRBJ1-1 and V is TRBV30; TRBD1 matches 8 bases. V trimming: 0 bases; J trimming: 0 bases; junction bases outside the gene matches: 0. The CDR3 consists of 14 residues. Germline lookup yields CDR1 GTSNPN and CDR2 SVGIG (reference sequence). The CDR3 is CAWSVQGVNTEAFF. CDR3 nucleotides: TGTGCCTGGAGTGTACAGGGGGTGAACACTGAAGCTTTCTTT.

V is TRBV4-2 and J is TRBJ1-1, with D unresolved. This CDR3 spans 13 amino acids. The germline V gene has CDR1 LGHNA and CDR2 YNFKEQ. The V and J ends lost 0 bases and 10 bases respectively, with 12 bases between them. As DNA, the CDR3 is TGTGCCAGCAGCCAAGATTACGCGGCACGAGCTTTCTTT. Residues: CASSQDYAARAFF.

This clone has a handful of counts. The gene calls are TRBV6-4 and TRBJ1-6, with TRBD1 matching 7 bases. CDR3 size: 15 residues. Germline CDR1 is MRHNA and CDR2 is SNTAGT. V was pared by 7 bases and J by 7 bases, with 10 bases of the junction left unmatched. The CDR3 is CASKRFGTENSPLHF. CDR3 nucleotides: TGTGCCAGCAAGCGCTTCGGGACAGAGAATTCACCCCTCCACTTT.

The chain carries TRBV10-1 and TRBJ2-3; D is unresolved. Trimming shortened V by 4 bases and J by 6 bases, and 5 bases separated the two germline ends. Per the germline V gene, CDR1 is WNHNN and CDR2 is SYGVQD (reference sequence). This CDR3 is built from 11 residues. The CDR3 DNA is TGCGCCAGCAGTGCCGGGGATACGCAGTATTTT. Its protein is CASSAGDTQYF.

There are a few counts of this clone. V usage is TRBV10-3 and J usage is TRBJ2-7; 12 bases line up with TRBD2. CDR3 length: 15 amino acids. Germline CDR1 ENHRY, CDR2 SYGVKD. The V and J ends lost 2 bases and 3 bases, in that order; junction bases with no gene match: 2. The CDR3 bases are TGTGCCATCAGTGAGGGGACTAGCGGGCGCTACGAGCAGTACTTC. Residues: CAISEGTSGRYEQYF.

This chain joins TRBV6-6 and TRBJ2-7; TRBD2 matches at 8 bases. This CDR3 has 13 amino acids. Looked up from germline, CDR1 is MNHNY and CDR2 is SVGAGI (reference sequence). V was pared by 7 bases and J by 3 bases, with 5 bases of the junction left unmatched. CDR3 loop: CASMKRGLYEQYF. The CDR3, as DNA: TGTGCCAGCATGAAGCGGGGGCTCTACGAGCAGTACTTC.

The rearrangement links TRBV5-8 to TRBJ1-2, with D maybe TRBD1 (5 bases). V lost 2 bases and J 5 bases, leaving 7 bases between the germline ends. CDR1 is SGHTS, CDR2 YDEGEE, per germline. The CDR3 has 12 amino acids. The CDR3 protein is CASSFDSYGYTF. The CDR3 DNA is TGTGCCAGCAGCTTCGACAGTTATGGCTACACCTTC.

This chain links TRBV7-9 with TRBJ2-5; TRBD2 agrees at 11 bases. Germline lookup yields CDR1 SEHNR and CDR2 FQNEAQ (reference sequence). CDR3 length equals 16 residues. The trim removed 4 bases at V and 5 bases at J, leaving 9 bases unmatched. CDR3 coding DNA: TGTGCCAGCAGCTCCAGACTAGCGGGGAATCTGGAGACCCAGTACTTC. Amino acid sequence: CASSSRLAGNLETQYF.

There are a few counts of this clone. The rearrangement joins TRBV5-1 to TRBJ2-3; D is undetermined. The CDR3 spans 13 residues. Trimming cost V 1 base and J 4 bases, with 7 bases left between them. Germline values: CDR1 SGHRS, CDR2 YFSETQ. The CDR3 region is CASSLRSSDTQYF. The CDR3 DNA is TGCGCCAGCAGCTTGAGGAGCTCAGATACGCAGTATTTT.

This clone was recorded once. The V gene is TRBV18, the J gene TRBJ2-2; 9 nucleotides match TRBD1. J lost 6 bases, V lost 2 bases, and 7 bases had no gene match. Germline assignment: CDR1 KGHSH and CDR2 LQKENI. This CDR3 has 16 residues. CDR3 nucleotide sequence: TGTGCCAGCTCACCATTGAGGGACAGGGTCTCCGGGGAGCTGTTTTTT. This gives the protein CASSPLRDRVSGELFF.

J is TRBJ1-2 and V is TRBV4-1; unclear D gene. Germline values: CDR1 MGHRA, CDR2 YSYEKL. V lost 3 bases to trimming and J lost 3 bases, with 8 bases between them. The CDR3 runs to 13 residues. The DNA of the CDR3 is TGCGCCAGCAGCCAGGAGACTGACTATGGCTACACCTTC. The encoded protein is CASSQETDYGYTF.

V is TRBV9 and J is TRBJ2-5; a weak D match, TRBD1 (6 bases). With the DNA end fitting TRBJ2-7 better, the J assignment may be wrong. The CDR3 extends over 16 amino acids. Germline lookup yields CDR1 SGDLS and CDR2 YYNGEE. The CDR3 spells CASSVAGQSRSYEQYF. As DNA, the CDR3 is TGTGCCAGCAGCGTAGCTGGACAGTCTAGATCCTACGAGCAGTACTTC.

The genes are TRBV5-4 and TRBJ1-4, with 12 bases aligning to TRBD1. The CDR3 runs to 17 residues. Germline V CDR1 and CDR2: SGHNT, YYREEE (reference sequence). Trimming removed 1 base from V and 7 bases from J; junction bases left unmatched: 8. This chain's CDR3 is CASSLSGQGALTEKLFF. Written as DNA, the CDR3 is TGTGCCAGCAGCTTGTCGGGACAGGGGGCCCTCACTGAAAAACTGTTTTTT.

V gene TRBV19 combines with J gene TRBJ2-7; no firm D call. CDR3 length: 13 residues. V gave up 6 bases and J gave up 0 bases, with 9 bases separating them. Germline assignment: CDR1 LNHDA and CDR2 SQIVND (reference sequence). The CDR3 is CASRKPGSYEQYF. CDR3 sequence (DNA): TGTGCCAGTAGAAAACCGGGCTCCTACGAGCAGTACTTC.

V is TRBV7-9 and J is TRBJ2-1; 8 bases agree with TRBD1. CDR1 SEHNR and CDR2 FQNEAQ come from the germline V gene (reference sequence). This CDR3 spans 15 amino acids. V lost 5 bases and J lost 1; bases outside the gene matches: 4. The chain's CDR3 is CASSPGGASYNEQFF. The CDR3 DNA reads as TGTGCCAGCAGCCCAGGGGGCGCGTCCTACAATGAGCAGTTCTTC.

This sequence joins TRBV2 and TRBJ1-3; D might be TRBD1 (6 bases). The CDR3 is 14 amino acids. In germline, CDR1 is SNHLY, CDR2 FYNNEI. The V and J ends lost 6 bases and 4 bases respectively, with 13 bases between them. The CDR3 loop reads CASSLQGFGNTIYF. The CDR3 DNA follows: TGTGCCAGCAGCTTACAGGGATTCGGAAACACCATATATTTT.

The chain recombines TRBV6-6 with TRBJ2-7, with D unclear. Trimming shortened V by 5 bases and J by 3 bases, and 8 bases separated the two germline ends. The CDR3 totals 12 residues. CDR1 MNHNY and CDR2 SVGAGI come from the germline V gene (reference sequence). CDR3 loop: CASSPRSYEQYF. CDR3 in DNA: TGTGCCAGCAGTCCCAGAAGCTACGAGCAGTACTTC.

The V and J genes are TRBV6-5 and TRBJ1-1; 8 bases map to TRBD1. CDR1 and CDR2 (germline): MNHEY, SVGAGI. V shed 6 bases and J 0 bases; nucleotides not matched to a gene: 3. CDR3 length: 14 residues. CDR3 region: CASRLTGVNTEAFF. CDR3 DNA: TGTGCCAGCAGACTGACAGGGGTGAACACTGAAGCTTTCTTT.

This clone appeared a single time. The chain recombines TRBV5-1 with TRBJ2-3; TRBD2 agrees at 16 bases. The CDR3 has 18 residues. V lost 4 bases, J lost 5 bases, and 10 bases stayed unmatched. Germline CDR1 SGHRS, CDR2 YFSETQ. CDR3 DNA: TGCGCCAGCAGCGACCTTCCGGGACTAGCGGGAGGGTTAGATACGCAGTATTTT. Its protein product is CASSDLPGLAGGLDTQYF. Full variable domain (remainder filled in from reference TRBV5-1 and TRBJ2-3): KAGVTQTPRYLIKTRGQQVTLSCSPISGHRSVSWYQQTPGQGLQFLFEYFSETQRNKGNFPGRFSGRQFSNSRSEMNVSTLELGDSALYLCASSDLPGLAGGLDTQYFGPGTRLTVL.

The J gene is TRBJ1-5, the V gene TRBV6-4, with D possibly being TRBD1 (6 bases). The germline V gene has CDR1 MRHNA and CDR2 SNTAGT. The CDR3 is 16 amino acids. V was pared by 3 bases and J by 6 bases, with 18 bases between. The CDR3 loop is CASSENPTGSSQPQHF. In nucleotides, the CDR3 is TGTGCCAGCAGTGAAAATCCCACAGGGTCGAGTCAGCCCCAGCATTTT.

This sequence joins TRBV27 and TRBJ2-1; D is perhaps TRBD2 (5 bases). Trimming removed 1 base at V and 2 bases at J, with 12 bases between. CDR3 length equals 16 residues. CDR1 is MNHEY, CDR2 SMNVEV, per germline (reference sequence). The DNA of the CDR3 is TGTGCCAGCAGTTTATTCTTCGGGAATACCTACAATGAGCAGTTCTTC. Amino acid sequence: CASSLFFGNTYNEQFF.

This chain connects TRBV6-6 to TRBJ1-1; possibly TRBD1 for D (5 bases). This CDR3 contains 14 residues. The V end lost 6 bases, the J end lost 4 bases, and 15 bases lay between the germline ends. Germline V CDR1 and CDR2: MNHNY, SVGAGI (reference sequence). The CDR3 here is CASRGGEEGTEAFF. Here the CDR3 DNA reads TGTGCCAGCAGGGGGGGGGAGGAGGGCACTGAAGCTTTCTTT.

The chain couples TRBV6-6 to TRBJ1-5, with a possible D match to TRBD1 (5 bases). Trimming removed 6 bases from V and 6 bases from J, with 12 bases in between. The CDR3 spans 13 residues. Germline V gene lookup returns CDR1 MNHNY and CDR2 SVGAGI (reference sequence). CDR3 amino acids: CASRTDSLQPQHF. The CDR3 DNA reads TGTGCCAGCAGAACCGACAGTCTTCAGCCCCAGCATTTT.

This clone turned up a few times. The V gene is TRBV10-3, the J gene TRBJ1-1, with 8 bases lining up with TRBD1. CDR3 length equals 13 residues. Germline V CDR1 and CDR2: ENHRY, SYGVKD. V gave up 6 bases and J gave up 7 bases; unmatched junction bases: 7. CDR3 region: CAISPKTGGEAFF. In DNA form, the CDR3 reads TGTGCCATCAGCCCCAAAACAGGGGGTGAAGCTTTCTTT.

The chain links TRBV18 to TRBJ1-5, with TRBD1 as a possible D gene (6 bases). Trimming took off 0 bases at V and 2 bases at J, with 11 bases between the two ends. The CDR3 sequence is 16 residues long. Germline CDR1 and CDR2: KGHSH and LQKENI. In nucleotides, the CDR3 is TGTGCCAGCTCACCACCGGCACAGGGAGGCAATCAGCCCCAGCATTTT. Its translation is CASSPPAQGGNQPQHF.